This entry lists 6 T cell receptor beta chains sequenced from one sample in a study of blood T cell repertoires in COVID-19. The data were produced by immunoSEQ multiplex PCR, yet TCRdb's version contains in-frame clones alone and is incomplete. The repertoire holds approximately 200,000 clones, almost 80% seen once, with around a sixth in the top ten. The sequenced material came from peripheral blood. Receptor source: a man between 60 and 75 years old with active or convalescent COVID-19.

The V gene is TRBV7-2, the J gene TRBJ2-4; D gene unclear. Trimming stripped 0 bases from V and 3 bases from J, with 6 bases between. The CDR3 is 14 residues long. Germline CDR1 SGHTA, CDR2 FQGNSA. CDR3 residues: CASSLARGKNIQYF. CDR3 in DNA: TGTGCCAGCAGCTTAGCTAGAGGCAAAAACATTCAGTACTTC.

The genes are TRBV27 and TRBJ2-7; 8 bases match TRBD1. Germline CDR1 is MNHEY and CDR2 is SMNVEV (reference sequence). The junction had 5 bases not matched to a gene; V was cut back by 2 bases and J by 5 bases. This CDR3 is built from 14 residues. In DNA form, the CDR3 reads TGTGCCAGCAGTTTACAAGACAGGGGCCACGAGCAGTACTTC. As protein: CASSLQDRGHEQYF.

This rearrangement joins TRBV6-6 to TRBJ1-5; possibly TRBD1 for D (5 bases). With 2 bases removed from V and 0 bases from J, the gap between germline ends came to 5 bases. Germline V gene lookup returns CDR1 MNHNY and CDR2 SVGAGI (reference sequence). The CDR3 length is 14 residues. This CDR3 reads CASSYRGSNQPQHF. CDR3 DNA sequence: TGTGCCAGCAGTTACAGGGGTAGCAATCAGCCCCAGCATTTT.

CDR3: CASNHPAGGRGEQYF. CDR3 nucleotides: TGTGCCAGCAACCATCCAGCGGGAGGACGGGGGGAGCAGTACTTC. The rearrangement joins TRBV5-5 to TRBJ2-7; 9 positions match TRBD2. Trimming took 6 bases from V and 7 from J; bases not matched to a gene: 14. The CDR3 has 15 amino acids. Germline assignment: CDR1 SGHKS and CDR2 YYEKEE (reference sequence). Using reference TRBV5-5 and TRBJ2-7 for the parts outside the CDR3, the full variable domain is DAGVTQSPTHLIKTRGQQVTLRCSPISGHKSVSWYQQVLGQGPQFIFQYYEKEERGRGNFPDRFSARQFPNYSSELNVNALLLGDSALYLCASNHPAGGRGEQYFGPGTRLTVT.

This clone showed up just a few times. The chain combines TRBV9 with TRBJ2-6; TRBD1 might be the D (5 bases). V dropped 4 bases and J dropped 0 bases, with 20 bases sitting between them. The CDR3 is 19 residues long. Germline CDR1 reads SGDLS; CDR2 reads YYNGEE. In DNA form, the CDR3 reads TGTGCCAGCAGCCATTCACCCAGGGTGAGGAACTCTGGGGCCAACGTCCTGACTTTC. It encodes CASSHSPRVRNSGANVLTF.

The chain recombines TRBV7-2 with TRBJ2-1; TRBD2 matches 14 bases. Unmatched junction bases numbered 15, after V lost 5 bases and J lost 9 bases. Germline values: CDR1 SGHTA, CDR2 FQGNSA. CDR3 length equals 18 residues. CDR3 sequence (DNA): TGTGCCAGCAGCCTACCGGGACTAGCGGGAGATGGATCGGGTGAGCAGTTCTTC. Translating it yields CASSLPGLAGDGSGEQFF.